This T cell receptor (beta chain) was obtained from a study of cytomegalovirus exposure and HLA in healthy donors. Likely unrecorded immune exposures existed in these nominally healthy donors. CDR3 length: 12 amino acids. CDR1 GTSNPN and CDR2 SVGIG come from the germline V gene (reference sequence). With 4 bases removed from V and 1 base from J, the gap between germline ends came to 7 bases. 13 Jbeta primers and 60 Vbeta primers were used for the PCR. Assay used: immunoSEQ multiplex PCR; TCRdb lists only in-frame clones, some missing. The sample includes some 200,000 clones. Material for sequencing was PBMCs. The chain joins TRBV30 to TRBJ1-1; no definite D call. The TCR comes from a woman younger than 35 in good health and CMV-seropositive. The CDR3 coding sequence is TGTGCCTGGAATCGAGCGAACACTGAAGCTTTCTTT. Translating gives CAWNRANTEAFF.